This T cell receptor beta chain was captured in a study of radiation and T cells in renal cell carcinoma. Concerning this clone itself: Its antigen is not identified.

Broader study findings: Without pretreatment biopsies, baseline tumor clonotype presence was undetermined.

Germline-derived CDR1 and CDR2 are SNHLY and FYNNEI. The V end was cut by 10 bases, the J end by 5 bases, with 23 bases between. This CDR3 region has 16 residues. Repertoires were generated with immunoSEQ multiplex PCR, while TCRdb's copy carries only in-frame clones and drops some. The sample contains roughly 53,000 clones, 65% to 90% of which appear only once. Stated time point: baseline pretreatment blood. Treatment given: 15 Gy SBRT to primary tumor, nephrectomy 4 weeks later. This renal cell carcinoma was of the clear cell type. The rearrangement joins TRBV2 to TRBJ2-2, with D possibly being TRBD2 (6 bases). This material consisted of blood, taken from a patient whose treatment included radiotherapy and nephrectomy. The TCR comes from a woman between 65 and 79 years old with renal cell carcinoma. The CDR3 is CAIPSGTQPWTGELFF. The CDR3 DNA sequence: TGTGCCATCCCATCTGGGACTCAGCCATGGACCGGGGAGCTGTTTTTT.